This is a list of T cell receptor beta chains from one sample in a study of cytomegalovirus exposure and HLA in healthy donors. Generated by immunoSEQ multiplex PCR, the TCRdb table keeps only in-frame clones and is missing some. Altogether about 130,000 clones are present, less than 80% being singletons, with the ten largest covering about 3.9%. Material: PBMCs. The receptors derive from a man between 45 and 60 years old in good health and CMV-seropositive. CDR3s include the opening cysteine and the closing phenylalanine or tryptophan. The D gene is left open where the match is weak. Clone size appears in some rows only: once, few, many, or a class for an expanded clone.

D gene | J gene | clone size | V gene | CDR3 protein | CDR3 DNA
. | TRBJ2-7 | few | TRBV10-3 | CAISELGGEQYF | TGTGCCATCAGTGAACTAGGGGGCGAGCAGTACTTC
. | TRBJ1-2 | . | TRBV7-2 | CASSPSLYGYTF | TGTGCCAGCAGCCCGTCTCTCTATGGCTACACCTTC
. | TRBJ1-1 | . | TRBV6-5 | CASRTPANTEAFF | TGTGCCAGCCGAACTCCCGCGAACACTGAAGCTTTCTTT
TRBD1 | TRBJ1-5 | . | TRBV5-1 | CARPRKTGVGFCNQPQHF | TGCGCCAGGCCCAGGAAGACAGGGGTGGGATTCTGCAATCAGCCCCAGCATTTT
. | TRBJ1-5 | . | TRBV27 | CASSLTGRNQPQHF | TGTGCCAGCAGTCTGACAGGCCGCAATCAGCCCCAGCATTTT
. | TRBJ1-3 | . | TRBV7-9 | CASSLAPDSSGNTIYF | TGTGCCAGCAGCTTAGCGCCGGACTCCTCTGGAAACACCATATATTTT
. | TRBJ1-3 | . | TRBV29-1 | CSVEPSSGNTIYF | TGCAGCGTGGAACCGAGCTCTGGAAACACCATATATTTT
TRBD1 | TRBJ1-2 | . | TRBV27 | CASSRPDRAGGYTF | TGTGCCAGCAGTCGCCCCGACAGGGCGGGAGGCTACACCTTC
. | TRBJ1-1 | . | TRBV7-3 | CASSQDSYTEAFF | TGTGCCAGCAGCCAGGACAGCTACACTGAAGCTTTCTTT
. | TRBJ2-4 | . | TRBV28 | CASSLFGVVAKNIQYF | TGTGCCAGCAGTTTATTCGGGGTAGTAGCCAAAAACATTCAGTACTTC